This T cell receptor (beta chain) was sequenced for a study of CD8+CD57+ T cells in acquired aplastic anemia. Study-wide background: The average for DNA from sorted CD4+ and CD8+ cells was 3.2 ug. Healthy donors had, on average, about 10.8 million reads for their CD4+ cells. Study-wide results and limits: CD8+ Simpson's diversity did not differ significantly between patients and controls. Fewer than 30 CD8+ CDR3 sequences were shared between patients and controls.

Trimming removed 7 bases at V and 11 bases at J, with 21 bases between. The CDR3 runs 13 residues. Looked up from germline, CDR1 is DFQATT and CDR2 is SNEGSKA (reference sequence). Points on this clonotype: Its antigen is undetermined.

Genomic DNA acted as the template from which TCR beta VDJ combination and CDR3 sequence profiling were carried out. TCRdb recomputed calls from the reads with MiXCR, one row per CDR3 protein. The sample lists just over 400,000 distinct CDR3 sequences, roughly 64% occurring once. This clonotype was obtained from a human donor in good health, serving as a control. The sequencing sample was made of sorted CD4+, CD8+, or CD8+CD57+ T cells (not recorded which) from PBMCs. The chain links TRBV20-1 to TRBJ1-3; D may be TRBD1 (5 bases). The CDR3 is CSVIEAFGDSIYF. The CDR3 DNA reads as TGCAGTGTTATAGAGGCCTTTGGGGACTCCATATATTTT.